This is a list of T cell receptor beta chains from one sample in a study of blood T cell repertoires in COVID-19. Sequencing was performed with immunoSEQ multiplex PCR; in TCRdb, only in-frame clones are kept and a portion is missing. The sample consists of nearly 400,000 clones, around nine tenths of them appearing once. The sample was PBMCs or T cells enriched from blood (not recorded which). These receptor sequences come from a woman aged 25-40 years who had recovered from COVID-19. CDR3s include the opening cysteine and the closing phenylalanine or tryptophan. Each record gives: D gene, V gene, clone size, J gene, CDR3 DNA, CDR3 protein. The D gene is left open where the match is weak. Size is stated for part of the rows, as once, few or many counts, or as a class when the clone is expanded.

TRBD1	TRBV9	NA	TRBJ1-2	TGTGCCAGCAGCGCTTCAGGGGGTAACCCCTATGGCTACACCTTC	CASSASGGNPYGYTF
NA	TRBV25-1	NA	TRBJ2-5	TGTGCCAGCAGTGAATCCAGGGTTAGCGAGACCCAGTACTTC	CASSESRVSETQYF
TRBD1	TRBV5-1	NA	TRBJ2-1	TGCGCCAGCAGCGGGGACAGCTTTAGCTCCTACAATGAGCAGTTCTTC	CASSGDSFSSYNEQFF
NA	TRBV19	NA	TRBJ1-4	TGTGCCAGTAGTGCGACAGGACGATTGGAAAAACTGTTTTTT	CASSATGRLEKLFF
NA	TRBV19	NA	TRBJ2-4	TGTGCCAGTAGTATGGTGGGAGCCGTCAAAAACATTCAGTACTTC	CASSMVGAVKNIQYF
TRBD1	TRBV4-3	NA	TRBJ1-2	TGCGCCAGCAGCCAAGTTAGCCTCCAGGGGGCTACCTATGGCTACACCTTC	CASSQVSLQGATYGYTF
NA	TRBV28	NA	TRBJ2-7	TGTGCCAGCAGTGGGACTCGGACCTACGAGCAGTACTTC	CASSGTRTYEQYF
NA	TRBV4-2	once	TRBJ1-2	TGTGCCAGCAGCCAAGATCGCGAGGGGGACTATGGCTACACCTTC	CASSQDREGDYGYTF
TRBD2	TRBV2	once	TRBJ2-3	TGTGCCAGCAGTGAACTTAGCGGGAGAACAGATACGCAGTATTTT	CASSELSGRTDTQYF
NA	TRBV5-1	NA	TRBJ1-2	TGCGCCAGCAGCTTGGCCAGGTCAGGGCCGTATGGCTACACCTTC	CASSLARSGPYGYTF
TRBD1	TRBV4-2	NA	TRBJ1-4	TGTGCCAGCAGCCTTTCCAGTGGACAGGGCTCGAATGAAAAACTGTTTTTT	CASSLSSGQGSNEKLFF
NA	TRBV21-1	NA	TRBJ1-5	TGTGCCAGCAGCAAAGCCGAGGGGGAGGGTAATCAGCCCCAGCATTTT	CASSKAEGEGNQPQHF
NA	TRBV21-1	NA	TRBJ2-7	TGTGCCAGCAGCAAGCGACCCTGGACAGAGCAGTACGAGCAGTACTTC	CASSKRPWTEQYEQYF
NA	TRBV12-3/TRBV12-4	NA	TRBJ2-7	TGTGCCAGCAGTCCCCAGTACGAGCAGTACTTC	CASSPQYEQYF
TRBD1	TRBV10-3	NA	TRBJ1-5	TGTGCCATCAGGGGGACAGGGATCAATCAGCCCCAGCATTTT	CAIRGTGINQPQHF